Following are 30 T cell receptor beta chains from one sample sequenced in a study of control samples from healthy donors and cancer patients. Assay: immunoSEQ multiplex PCR; the TCRdb copy retains only in-frame clones and omits some. The table shows 90,000 to 130,000 clones, with 70% to 85% occurring only once. Sequenced material: blood. These receptors originate from a man aged 18 to 30 in good health.

This clone was seen only a few times. The chain couples TRBV18 to TRBJ1-2; D gene uncertain. Germline V gene data show CDR1 as KGHSH and CDR2 as LQKENI. The CDR3 is made up of 15 amino acids. Trimming shortened V by 0 bases and J by 5 bases, and 13 bases separated the two germline ends. CDR3 loop: CASSPPVLGLYGYTF. In DNA form, the CDR3 reads TGTGCCAGCTCACCACCGGTACTTGGCCTTTATGGCTACACCTTC.

This clone occurred a few times. The rearrangement links TRBV27 to TRBJ2-7, with 7 bases identical to TRBD1. The ends lost 5 bases at V and 5 bases at J; junction bases unmatched: 27. Germline lookup yields CDR1 MNHEY and CDR2 SMNVEV (reference sequence). CDR3 length: 20 amino acids. This CDR3 reads CASSKSVRFRTGQLGDEQYF. Written as DNA, the CDR3 is TGTGCCAGCAGTAAAAGCGTGAGGTTCCGGACGGGACAGCTTGGGGACGAGCAGTACTTC.

The chain combines TRBV7-9 with TRBJ2-5, with D tentatively TRBD2 (6 bases). CDR1 is SEHNR, CDR2 FQNEAQ, per germline (reference sequence). This CDR3 contains 14 residues. Trimming cost V 3 bases and J 3 bases, with 11 bases left between them. CDR3: CASSFTGGKETQYF. The DNA for the CDR3 is TGTGCCAGCAGCTTCACGGGCGGGAAAGAGACCCAGTACTTC.

The chain couples TRBV10-3 to TRBJ2-2, with D possibly being TRBD2 (6 bases). The CDR3 length is 14 residues. The germline V gene has CDR1 ENHRY and CDR2 SYGVKD. Trimming took off 8 bases at V and 0 bases at J, with 10 bases between the two ends. CDR3: CAIAGTSNTGELFF. DNA for the CDR3: TGTGCCATCGCCGGGACTTCGAACACCGGGGAGCTGTTTTTT.

This chain joins TRBV2 and TRBJ2-5; no firm D call. V lost 3 bases, J lost 6 bases, and 8 bases lay in between. Per the germline V gene, CDR1 is SNHLY and CDR2 is FYNNEI. This CDR3 comprises 12 residues. This CDR3 reads CASSDEAQTQYF. CDR3 sequence (DNA): TGTGCCAGCAGTGACGAGGCGCAGACCCAGTACTTC.

The CDR3 protein is CASSSSGRGGNTEAFF. CDR3 nucleotide sequence: TGTGCCAGCAGCTCCTCAGGGCGGGGGGGGAACACTGAAGCTTTCTTT. The chain recombines TRBV11-2 with TRBJ1-1; maybe TRBD1 (5 bases). The CDR3 covers 16 residues. Trimming took off 4 bases at V and 1 base at J, with 16 bases between the two ends. CDR1 SGHAT and CDR2 FQNNGV come from the germline V gene.

The genes are TRBV4-3 and TRBJ1-1; 9 nucleotides match TRBD1. The trim removed 0 bases at V and 6 bases at J, leaving 5 bases unmatched. CDR1 and CDR2 (germline): LGHNA, YSLEER. The CDR3 consists of 15 residues. This CDR3 is CASSQEWDRAPEAFF. CDR3 coding DNA: TGCGCCAGCAGCCAAGAATGGGACAGGGCCCCTGAAGCTTTCTTT.

The chain combines TRBV28 with TRBJ2-7; no reliable D call. The CDR3 runs 15 residues. V lost 3 bases, J lost 3 bases, and 15 bases lay in between. From germline, CDR1 is MDHEN and CDR2 SYDVKM. The CDR3 loop reads CASSLVPESLYEQYF. Written as DNA, the CDR3 is TGTGCCAGCAGTTTGGTACCCGAGAGCCTCTACGAGCAGTACTTC.

The chain links TRBV28 to TRBJ1-1, with no clear D. Germline CDR1 is MDHEN and CDR2 is SYDVKM. The CDR3 has 12 residues. Trimming removed 7 bases at V and 11 bases at J, with 17 bases between. CDR3 in amino acids: CASTSLPESAFF. The CDR3 nucleotides read TGTGCCAGCACCTCCCTTCCGGAATCGGCTTTCTTT.

This sequence joins TRBV23-1 and TRBJ2-7, with 9 positions matching TRBD1. TRBV23-1 is placed among ORFs of uncertain function. CDR3 size: 14 residues. With 7 bases clipped from V and 5 bases from J, the junction kept 9 bases outside the gene matches. This chain's CDR3 is CASTETGGSNEQYV. CDR3 nucleotides: TGCGCCAGCACCGAGACAGGGGGATCCAACGAGCAGTACGTC.

The V gene is TRBV4-2, the J gene TRBJ2-3; 14 bases are a match to TRBD2. Germline loops: CDR1 LGHNA, CDR2 YNFKEQ. The length of the CDR3 is 17 residues. The V segment lost 3 bases and the J segment 4 bases; nucleotides outside the gene matches: 6. CDR3 sequence: CASSQYGTSGGADTQYF. The CDR3 nucleotides read TGTGCCAGCAGCCAGTATGGGACTAGCGGGGGTGCAGATACGCAGTATTTT.

The rearrangement uses TRBV5-6 and TRBJ1-3, with D unclear. The germline gives CDR1 SGHDT, CDR2 YYEEEE. V was clipped by 4 bases and J by 0 bases, with 5 bases between them. The CDR3 sequence is 13 residues long. The CDR3 sequence is CASSRVSGNTIYF. DNA for the CDR3: TGTGCCAGCAGCCGGGTCTCTGGAAACACCATATATTTT.

The rearrangement links TRBV15 to TRBJ2-7; D remains unclear. Germline V lookup: CDR1 LNHNV, CDR2 YYDKDF (reference sequence). The CDR3 contains 14 residues. The germline V and J ends were trimmed by 0 bases and 5 bases, with 11 bases remaining between them. DNA for the CDR3: TGTGCCACCAGCAGAGATCTCGCAAGGGACGAGCAGTACTTC. This translates into CATSRDLARDEQYF.

The chain recombines TRBV10-3 with TRBJ2-2, with D unresolved. V was trimmed by 8 bases and J by 4 bases, leaving 11 bases between them. Germline lookup yields CDR1 ENHRY and CDR2 SYGVKD. This CDR3 comprises 13 residues. CDR3 protein: CAIRYSSTGELFF. DNA of the CDR3: TGTGCCATCCGATATAGTTCCACCGGGGAGCTGTTTTTT.

This clone came up a few times. The V gene is TRBV28, the J gene TRBJ2-2; D perhaps matches TRBD1 (6 bases). The germline CDR1 and CDR2 sequences are MDHEN and SYDVKM. V was pared by 5 bases and J by 3 bases, with 19 bases between. The CDR3 spans 17 residues. Here the CDR3 reads CASSHLRDTWYTGELFF. CDR3 sequence (DNA): TGTGCCAGCAGTCACTTAAGGGACACCTGGTACACCGGGGAGCTGTTTTTT.

This chain links TRBV6-5 with TRBJ2-3; TRBD1 or TRBD2 may be the D gene (6 bases each). The CDR3 is 15 residues long. Trimming shortened V by 5 bases and J by 3 bases, and 15 bases separated the two germline ends. Per the germline V gene, CDR1 is MNHEY and CDR2 is SVGAGI. The CDR3: CASSPTGRRTDTQYF. The CDR3 DNA reads TGTGCCAGCAGTCCTACAGGGAGGAGGACAGATACGCAGTATTTT.

This clone has just a few counts. V gene TRBV3-1 (or the pseudogene TRBV3-2) combines with J gene TRBJ1-5, with a tentative D call TRBD1 (5 bases). CDR3 length: 14 amino acids. V was clipped by 5 bases and J by 1 base, with 9 bases between them. Germline V gene lookup returns CDR1 LGHDT and CDR2 YNNKEL (reference sequence). CDR3 bases: TGTGCCAGCAGCGGAAGGGGAAGCAATCAGCCCCAGCATTTT. Residues: CASSGRGSNQPQHF.

This clone was observed a single time. The chain recombines TRBV6-2 or TRBV6-3 with TRBJ1-2; D possibly corresponds to TRBD1 (6 bases). V lost 5 bases, J lost 4 bases, and 11 bases lay in between. The V gene's germline CDR1 is MNHEY and CDR2 SVGEGT. This CDR3 has 13 residues. DNA for the CDR3: TGTGCCAGCAGTCCAGGGGCTACCTATGGCTACACCTTC. It is translated as CASSPGATYGYTF.

The chain has TRBV7-2 and TRBJ2-3; no clear D gene. V was cut by 5 bases and J by 5 bases, with 8 bases left in between. The CDR3 is 12 amino acids. Germline V CDR1 and CDR2: SGHTA, FQGNSA. The CDR3 here is CASSATKDTQYF. The CDR3 DNA reads TGTGCCAGCAGCGCCACTAAAGATACGCAGTATTTT.

This clone was observed once. The chain uses TRBV30 and TRBJ1-6; 8 bases agree with TRBD1. Looked up from germline, CDR1 is GTSNPN and CDR2 is SVGIG (reference sequence). The CDR3 sequence is 15 residues long. J gave up 6 bases and V 2 bases, and 6 bases lay outside the gene matches. As DNA, the CDR3 is TGTGCCTGGAGTCGGGGACAGGCGGGTAATTCACCCCTCCACTTT. It yields the protein CAWSRGQAGNSPLHF.

The chain is built from TRBV4-2 and TRBJ1-5; perhaps TRBD1 as D (5 bases). The CDR3 is made up of 15 amino acids. The germline V gene has CDR1 LGHNA and CDR2 YNFKEQ. Trimming took off 0 bases at V and 2 bases at J, with 8 bases between the two ends. In DNA form, the CDR3 reads TGTGCCAGCAGCCAAGATAGCAGGGGCAATCAGCCCCAGCATTTT. It translates to CASSQDSRGNQPQHF.

This clone was recorded only once. The rearrangement uses TRBV10-3 and TRBJ2-3, with D uncertain. Germline-derived CDR1 and CDR2 are ENHRY and SYGVKD. This CDR3 region has 12 residues. Trimming stripped 3 bases from V and 8 bases from J, with 9 bases between. CDR3 in amino acids: CAISDGPATQYF. CDR3 bases: TGTGCCATCAGTGACGGTCCGGCTACGCAGTATTTT.

This clone appeared once. This rearrangement joins TRBV10-3 to TRBJ1-1; D gene ambiguous. V was clipped by 8 bases and J by 3 bases, with 16 bases between them. Per germline, CDR1 ENHRY and CDR2 SYGVKD. The CDR3 is 14 amino acids. The CDR3 loop reads CAILLRVADTEAFF. DNA for the CDR3: TGTGCCATCCTGCTTCGCGTGGCAGACACTGAAGCTTTCTTT.

The V call is TRBV6-4, the J call TRBJ2-7, with TRBD2 identical over 7 bases. The CDR3 contains 16 residues. The V segment lost 6 bases and the J segment 3 bases; nucleotides outside the gene matches: 14. Germline CDR1 reads MRHNA; CDR2 reads SNTAGT. CDR3 residues: CASSPGRNLPYYEQYV. The CDR3 DNA reads TGTGCCAGCAGCCCCGGGAGGAATTTACCGTACTACGAGCAGTACGTC.

The chain combines TRBV6-6 with TRBJ1-5; D perhaps matches TRBD1 (5 bases). V was trimmed by 5 bases and J by 7 bases, leaving 9 bases between them. The CDR3 is 12 amino acids. Per the germline V gene, CDR1 is MNHNY and CDR2 is SVGAGI (reference sequence). CDR3 amino acids: CASSLGEQPQHF. The CDR3 nucleotides read TGTGCCAGCAGTCTGGGGGAGCAGCCCCAGCATTTT.

This clone was observed once. This sequence joins TRBV28 and TRBJ2-5, with a weak D call TRBD2 (7 bases). The V end was cut by 5 bases, the J end by 2 bases, with 21 bases between. The CDR3 contains 17 residues. Germline-derived CDR1 and CDR2 are MDHEN and SYDVKM. The CDR3 sequence: CASSQHRGGGIQETQYF. The CDR3 DNA reads as TGTGCCAGCAGTCAGCACAGAGGGGGGGGGATTCAAGAGACCCAGTACTTC.

There are a few counts of this clone. This rearrangement joins TRBV19 to TRBJ1-2; D perhaps matches TRBD1 (6 bases). Between the trimmed V and J ends, which lost 0 bases and 4 bases, there was a span of 21 bases. The CDR3 is made up of 18 amino acids. Germline V gives CDR1 LNHDA, CDR2 SQIVND (reference sequence). Written as DNA, the CDR3 is TGTGCCAGTAGTATAGATTTTGGGACAAGAGCCTCCCCCTATGGCTACACCTTC. This sequence encodes CASSIDFGTRASPYGYTF.

V and J are TRBV24-1 and TRBJ2-5; D not certain. The V gene lost 5 bases and the J gene lost 5 bases, with 5 bases spanning the gap. The CDR3 has 11 amino acids. In germline, CDR1 is KGHDR, CDR2 SFDVKD. The CDR3 sequence: CATSAGETQYF. The CDR3 DNA follows: TGTGCCACCAGTGCCGGGGAGACCCAGTACTTC.

Only a few counts were recorded for this clone. The chain couples TRBV28 to TRBJ1-5, with D tentatively TRBD1 (5 bases). V was clipped by 6 bases and J by 4 bases, with 13 bases between them. Germline-derived CDR1 and CDR2 are MDHEN and SYDVKM. CDR3 size: 14 residues. The DNA for the CDR3 is TGTGCCAGCAGCTCCGAGACAGATAATCAGCCCCAGCATTTT. Residues: CASSSETDNQPQHF.

V gene TRBV5-1 combines with J gene TRBJ1-5; TRBD1 might be the D (5 bases). Germline V gene sequence: CDR1 SGHRS, CDR2 YFSETQ. The V end was cut by 4 bases, the J end by 7 bases, with 15 bases between. The CDR3 runs to 14 residues. In DNA, the CDR3 is TGCGCCAGCAGCCCCGACGGGGCCGGGCAGCCCCAGCATTTT. It specifies CASSPDGAGQPQHF.